Described below is a single T cell receptor (beta chain) sequence and its context. It lacks a known antigen. It has no much larger one-base neighbor in the sample; base qualities were not kept. The CDR3, from cysteine to phenylalanine, totals 19 residues. Solely the CDR3 DNA is kept, with 57 bases framed from the first base. The V and J ends are trimmed by 0 bases and 0 bases, leaving 16 bases between them. Via the germline V gene, CDR1 is SGHRS and CDR2 YFSETQ. The sample is drawn from a study of blood T cell repertoires in COVID-19 (dated by TCRdb to 2018 to 2020). Some background on the complete study: Samples covering the acute and convalescent phases of COVID-19 were provided by collaborators in the United States, Italy and Spain. The material from the prospective study consisted of cDNA or gDNA derived from T cells, B-cell-depleted T cells, or PBMCs. The dataset comprised deeply sampled blood TCRbeta repertoires from subjects exposed to, actively infected with, or recovered from COVID-19. The repertoires were made available in a free public database intended to serve as a resource for research on the immune response to SARS-CoV-2. The samples were drawn from the first 160 participants of the ongoing ImmuneRACE study and from 950 to 1,500 subjects provided by 6 global collaborators. A de-identified subject ID, COVID-19 status, age in years and sex were almost always included in the sample metadata. HLA class I and class II types, where available, came from metadata supplied by the sample provider rather than from assay-based typing.

Participants in the prospective study were enrolled through a virtual design, were aged roughly 18 to 100 years, and lived in 24 United States geographic areas. In the prospective study, participants were assigned to cohorts based on the clinical history participants reported in a screening survey and a study questionnaire. A participant counted as exposed if, within 2 weeks of entering the study, that participant had been in contact with someone who had a PCR-confirmed or clinician-diagnosed COVID-19 case. In the prospective study, whole blood, serum and a nasopharyngeal or oropharyngeal swab were collected from each participant by mobile phlebotomists. Prospective study participants could optionally give additional blood draws and questionnaires over an approximately 2-month period. Before DNA extraction, prospective study blood samples were shipped either frozen or at room temperature. TCRbeta CDR3 regions were amplified from genomic DNA using the immunoSEQ Assay, a bias-controlled multiplex PCR. In the paper's pipeline: The number of nucleated cells in each sample was estimated by amplification of reference gene primers within the assay. To quantify the absolute abundance of each unique TCRbeta CDR3 rearrangement, sequence reads were collapsed and filtered. For each sample, productive Simpson clonality was calculated as the square root of Simpson's diversity index across productive rearrangements. TCRdb stores this immuneACCESS table with in-frame sequences only. Part of the clones is absent; in the studies checked, under half of the shortfall reflects unresolved V genes, and no reason is known for the rest. The D gene and trimming were derived from the DNA, and the V and J assignments and clone size from that table. Across this sample there are a few hundred thousand clones, with more than 85% seen only once. 0.8% to 0.9% of the sample lies in the top ten.

Study-level results and caveats: How much clinical and demographic metadata was included differed by source and by participant, and the metadata was provided uncurated.

This chain is built from TRBV5-1 and TRBJ2-6; the D gene lacks a confident call. Sequencing was performed on PBMCs or T cells enriched from blood (not recorded which). The sequence was obtained from a woman aged 40 to 49 who had been exposed to COVID-19. CDR3 protein: CASSLEGRLGSSGANVLTF. The nucleotide sequence reads TGCGCCAGCAGCTTGGAAGGCCGGTTGGGCAGCTCTGGGGCCAACGTCCTGACTTTC.